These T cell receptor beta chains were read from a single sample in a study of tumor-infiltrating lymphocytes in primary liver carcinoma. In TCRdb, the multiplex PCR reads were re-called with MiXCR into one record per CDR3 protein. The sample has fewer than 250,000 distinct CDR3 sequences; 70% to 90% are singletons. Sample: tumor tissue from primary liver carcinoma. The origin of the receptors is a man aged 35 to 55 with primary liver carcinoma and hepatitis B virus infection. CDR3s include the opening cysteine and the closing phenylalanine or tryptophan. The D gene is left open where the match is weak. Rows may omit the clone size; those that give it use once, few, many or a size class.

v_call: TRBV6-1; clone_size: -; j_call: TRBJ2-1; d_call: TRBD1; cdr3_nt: TGTGCCAGCAGTGGATGGACAGGGGACGAGCAGTTCTTC; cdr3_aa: CASSGWTGDEQFF
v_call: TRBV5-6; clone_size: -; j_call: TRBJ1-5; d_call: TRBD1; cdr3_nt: TGTGCCAGCAGCTTGGGGGGACAGGGGAGACATCATCCCCAGCATTTT; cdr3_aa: CASSLGGQGRHHPQHF
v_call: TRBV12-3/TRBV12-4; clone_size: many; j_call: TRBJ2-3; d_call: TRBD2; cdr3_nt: TGTGCCAGCGCTGGGGGACTAGCGGGAGCGAATACGCAGTATTTT; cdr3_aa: CASAGGLAGANTQYF
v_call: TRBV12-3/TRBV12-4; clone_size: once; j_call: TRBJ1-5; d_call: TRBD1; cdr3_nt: TGTGCCAGCAGGCAGACAGGGCTACCAGATCAGCCCATGCATTTT; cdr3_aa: CASRQTGLPDQPMHF
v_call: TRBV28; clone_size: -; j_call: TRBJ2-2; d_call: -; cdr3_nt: TGTGCCAGCAGACCCTTACACGGGTACGGCGGGGAGCCGTTTTTT; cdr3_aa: CASRPLHGYGGEPFF
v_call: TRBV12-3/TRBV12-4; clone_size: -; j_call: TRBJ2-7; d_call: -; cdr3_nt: TGCGCCAGCAGTCGATCCCACGAGCAGTACTTC; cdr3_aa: CASSRSHEQYF
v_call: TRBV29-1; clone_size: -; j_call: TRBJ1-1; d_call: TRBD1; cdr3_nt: TGCAGTGCGGACAGGAGGCGAGGAACTGAAGCTTTCTTT; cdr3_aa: CSADRRRGTEAFF
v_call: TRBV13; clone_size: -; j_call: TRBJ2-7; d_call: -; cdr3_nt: TGTGCCACCCGTCACCAGGGGAGTTCCTACGAGCAGTACTTC; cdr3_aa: CATRHQGSSYEQYF
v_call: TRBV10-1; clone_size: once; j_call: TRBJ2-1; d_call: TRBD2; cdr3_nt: TGCGCGAGCAGTGAGCCGACTAGCGGGAGTGATGGTGAGCAGTTCTTC; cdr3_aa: CASSEPTSGSDGEQFF
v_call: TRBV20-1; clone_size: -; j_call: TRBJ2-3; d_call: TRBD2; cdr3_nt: TGCAGTGCTTTTTCCGGGACTAGCCCAGATACGCAGTATTTT; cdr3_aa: CSAFSGTSPDTQYF
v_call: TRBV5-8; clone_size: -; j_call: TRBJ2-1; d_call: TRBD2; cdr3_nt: TGTGCCAGCAGCTTGAGGCTAGCGGGTATGTACGATGAGCAGTTCTTC; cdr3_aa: CASSLRLAGMYDEQFF
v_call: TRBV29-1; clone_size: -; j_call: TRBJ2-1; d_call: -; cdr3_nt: TGCAGCACCGCCCCCCTCTCCTACAATGAGCAATTCTTC; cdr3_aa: CSTAPLSYNEQFF
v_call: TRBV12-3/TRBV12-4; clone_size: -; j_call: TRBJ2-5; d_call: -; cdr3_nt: TGTGCCATCAGGGGAGGGACAGTACAAGAGACCCAGTATTTC; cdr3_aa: CAIRGGTVQETQYF
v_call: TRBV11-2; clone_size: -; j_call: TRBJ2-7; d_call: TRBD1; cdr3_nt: TGTGCCAGCACCTTACGACCGACAGGGGAAAACGAGCAGTACTTC; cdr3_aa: CASTLRPTGENEQYF
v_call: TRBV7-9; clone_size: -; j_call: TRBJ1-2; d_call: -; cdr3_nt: TGTGCCAACAGCGCGCAAGGAACTAGCTATGGCTACACCTTC; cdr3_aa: CANSAQGTSYGYTF
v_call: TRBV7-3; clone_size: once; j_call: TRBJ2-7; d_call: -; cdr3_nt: TGTGCCATCAGCCCCCCCAAGGGGAGAAACGCGCAGTACTTC; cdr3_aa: CAISPPKGRNAQYF
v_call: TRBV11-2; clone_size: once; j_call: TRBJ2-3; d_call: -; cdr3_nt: TGTGTCAGCAACGATAGCTGGAGATTTACAGATACGCAGTATTTT; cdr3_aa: CVSNDSWRFTDTQYF
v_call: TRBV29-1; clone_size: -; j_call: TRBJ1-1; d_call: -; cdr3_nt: TGCATCGTTGCCCCGGGATGGGGAATGAAAACTGAAGCTGTCTTT; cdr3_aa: CIVAPGWGMKTEAVF
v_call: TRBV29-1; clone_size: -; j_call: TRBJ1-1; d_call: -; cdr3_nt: TGCAGCGTTGAAGTCATAAATCTGTGCATCCAACGACCTGATGCTTTCTTT; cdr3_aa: CSVEVINLCIQRPDAFF
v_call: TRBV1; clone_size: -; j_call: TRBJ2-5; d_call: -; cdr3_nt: TGCACCAGTAATCACGACATACATGAGACCCAGTACTTC; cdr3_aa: CTSNHDIHETQYF